The sequence of this T cell receptor (beta chain) was determined in a study of shared clonotypes between healthy human individuals. This clone was detected a few times. Other nucleotide sequences in the sample specify the same CDR3. This table comes from immunoSEQ multiplex PCR, and its TCRdb copy is limited to in-frame clones, with some not included. The sample has 2 million to 2.5 million clones; more than 85% are singletons. The clonotype comes from a man aged 18 to 30 in good health. Some clones in this sample may be carry-over from other donors' samples. Specimen: naive CD4+ T cells from PBMCs. The subset denotes: CD45RA+ positively selected.

CDR3 in DNA: TGTGCCAGCAGTTTAGTAAATCAGCCCCAGCATTTT. Encoded protein: CASSLVNQPQHF. The chain couples TRBV28 to TRBJ1-5, with D hard to call. Trimming took 2 bases from V and 4 from J, leaving 3 bases between them. Germline V CDR1 and CDR2: MDHEN, SYDVKM. The CDR3 length is 12 residues. Full variable domain (missing parts from reference TRBV28 and TRBJ1-5): DVKVTQSSRYLVKRTGEKVFLECVQDMDHENMFWYRQDPGLGLRLIYFSYDVKMKEKGDIPEGYSVSREKKERFSLILESASTNQTSMYLCASSLVNQPQHFGDGTRLSIL.